These 11 T cell receptor beta chains came from one sample sequenced in a study of blood T cell repertoires in COVID-19. Libraries were prepared by immunoSEQ multiplex PCR; TCRdb keeps only in-frame clonotypes and omits some of them. The sample includes 70,000 to 90,000 clones, approximately 80% of them seen just once. The specimen sequenced was peripheral blood. All receptors come from a woman aged 55 to 70 with acute or convalescent COVID-19.

The chain has TRBV7-6 and TRBJ2-7; D is possibly TRBD2 (5 bases). Looked up from germline, CDR1 is SGHVS and CDR2 is FNYEAQ. Trimming shortened V by 4 bases and J by 6 bases, and 16 bases separated the two germline ends. This CDR3 spans 14 amino acids. In DNA form, the CDR3 reads TGTGCCAGCAGCTCCACGGGGATTTCGGGCGAGCAGTACTTC. Protein sequence: CASSSTGISGEQYF.

The chain combines TRBV7-3 with TRBJ2-3; TRBD2 matches 7 bases. CDR3 length: 15 residues. Trimming took 6 bases from V and 3 from J; bases not matched to a gene: 9. Germline CDR1 and CDR2: SGHTA and FQGTGA. The CDR3 DNA reads TGTGCCAGCAGGCAACCGGGACTACCGACAGATACGCAGTATTTT. It codes for CASRQPGLPTDTQYF.

DNA of the CDR3: TGTGCCACGGGTGGCCGGCGGGGGGTAGGAGGTGAGCAGTTCTTC. This translates into CATGGRRGVGGEQFF. V is TRBV24-1 and J is TRBJ2-1; 8 nucleotides align to TRBD2. This CDR3 comprises 15 residues. V trimming: 10 bases; J trimming: 9 bases; junction bases outside the gene matches: 16. CDR1 KGHDR and CDR2 SFDVKD come from the germline V gene.

This clone was seen at least ten times. The rearrangement uses TRBV11-2 and TRBJ1-5; weak D call: TRBD1 (5 bases). CDR1 is SGHAT, CDR2 FQNNGV, per germline. This CDR3 spans 14 amino acids. Trimming stripped 3 bases from V and 4 bases from J, with 10 bases between. The CDR3 nucleotides read TGTGCCAGCAGCTTGGGGGGGATTAATCAGCCCCAGCATTTT. It codes for CASSLGGINQPQHF.

The chain links TRBV7-2 to TRBJ1-2, with D possibly being TRBD1 (6 bases). V was trimmed by 1 base and J by 5 bases, leaving 11 bases between them. This CDR3 spans 14 amino acids. From germline, CDR1 is SGHTA and CDR2 FQGNSA. CDR3 sequence: CASSLGRGGYGYTF. For the CDR3, the DNA is TGTGCCAGCAGCTTAGGCAGGGGTGGGTATGGCTACACCTTC.

This chain links TRBV2 with TRBJ1-2; D is unresolved. The length of the CDR3 is 13 residues. CDR1 is SNHLY and CDR2 is FYNNEI in the germline V gene. V lost 3 bases, J lost 2 bases, and 7 bases lay in between. DNA for the CDR3: TGTGCCAGCAGTGATGGCGGGAACTATGGCTACACCTTC. Encoded protein: CASSDGGNYGYTF.

The rearrangement joins TRBV5-4 to TRBJ2-7, with TRBD2 matching over 12 bases. CDR1 is SGHNT and CDR2 is YYREEE in the germline V gene (reference sequence). This CDR3 spans 14 amino acids. V lost 3 bases to trimming and J lost 9 bases; unmatched junction nucleotides: 7. This CDR3 reads CASSSTSGGNGQYF. The CDR3 DNA is TGTGCCAGCAGCTCGACTAGCGGGGGCAACGGGCAGTACTTC. Looking up the rest from reference TRBV5-4 and TRBJ2-7 gives the full variable domain: ETGVTQSPTHLIKTRGQQVTLRCSSQSGHNTVSWYQQALGQGPQFIFQYYREEENGRGNFPPRFSGLQFPNYSSELNVNALELDDSALYLCASSSTSGGNGQYFGPGTRLTVT.

The genes are TRBV6-4 and TRBJ2-7; 8 bases fit TRBD2. The CDR3 is made up of 15 amino acids. Germline V CDR1 and CDR2: MRHNA, SNTAGT. V trimming: 2 bases; J trimming: 2 bases; junction bases outside the gene matches: 5. The CDR3 is CASSDVDSGAYEQYV. The CDR3 DNA sequence: TGTGCCAGCAGTGACGTTGATAGCGGGGCCTACGAGCAGTACGTC.

This chain links TRBV29-1 with TRBJ2-1; TRBD2 aligns across 9 bases. Germline CDR1 SQVTM, CDR2 ANQGSEA. The CDR3 has 17 residues. Unmatched junction bases numbered 20, after V lost 8 bases and J lost 6 bases. The CDR3 reads CSPIAGANSWVGNEQFF. The DNA for the CDR3 is TGCAGCCCTATAGCGGGGGCAAACTCTTGGGTCGGCAATGAGCAGTTCTTC.

The chain has TRBV5-6 and TRBJ1-5, with 8 bases lining up with TRBD1. V was clipped by 0 bases and J by 2 bases; unmatched bases: 4. The CDR3 is 16 amino acids. In germline, CDR1 is SGHDT, CDR2 YYEEEE. The CDR3 loop is CASSLAAGGGNQPQHF. CDR3 DNA sequence: TGTGCCAGCAGCTTGGCGGCAGGGGGCGGCAATCAGCCCCAGCATTTT.

The chain joins TRBV10-3 to TRBJ2-3; 9 nucleotides match TRBD1. V lost 5 bases and J lost 4; bases outside the gene matches: 7. Germline CDR1 reads ENHRY; CDR2 reads SYGVKD. The CDR3 is 15 amino acids. The CDR3 DNA reads TGTGCCATCAGTCAGACAGGGGGGAGCGCAGATACGCAGTATTTT. Amino acids: CAISQTGGSADTQYF.